This TCR beta chain originates from a study of T cells after yellow fever vaccination (dated by TCRdb to the late 2010s). Notes on the research overall: The SMART-Seq v4 Ultra Low Input RNA kit was used to prepare libraries from fractions with low cell numbers. Two healthy male donors, one aged 18 to 29 and one aged 30 to 39 years, were included in the cohort. Bulk TCR alpha and beta repertoires were sequenced longitudinally to track T-cell clones before and after primary and booster YFV17D yellow fever vaccination. Blood samples were taken at several timepoints before and after primary and secondary immunization, and bulk PBMC replicates and cell subsets were isolated.

The treatment or condition label for this specimen denotes: live attenuated yellow fever vaccine strain. At each blood-draw timepoint, two biological replicates of bulk PBMCs were collected. PBMCs were isolated from peripheral blood using a standard Ficoll-Paque protocol. TriZol was used to extract RNA from bulk PBMCs, from CD4 and CD8 fractions, and from dextramer-positive and dextramer-negative fractions. Sequencing took place on an Illumina NovaSeq 6000. TCR cDNA was made using 5'RACE template switching, a step that added a universal primer site and unique molecular identifiers. Priming for cDNA synthesis came from both the TCR alpha and TCR beta constant segments. Library amplification used two PCR steps, and the second PCR step added sample barcodes and sequencing adapters. Sequencing of libraries was performed on Illumina HiSeq 2500 (2x100 bp) or NovaSeq (2x150 bp). In the original analysis: MIGEC was used to demultiplex reads and collapse the reads into UMI consensus sequences, and MiXCR was used for V(D)J alignment. Using edgeR on replicate PBMC samples, clonotypes were called vaccine-responding if FDR was below 0.01 and the log2 fold change was above 5 up to day 15. Bulk clonotypes were assigned CD4 or CD8 identity according to which sequenced CD4 or CD8 repertoire held them at higher abundance. TCRdb cleaned the public reads at Q25 with fastp, built clones with MiXCR and kept in-frame beta chains. Every entry covers one CDR3 protein and lists the most common genes and DNA from its rows. The V and J calls here are based on TCRdb, not the publication. A total of about 350,000 distinct CDR3 sequences appear in this sample, about 4% of them only once. The ten biggest clones cover approximately 25% of the sample.

Trimming takes 1 base off V and 8 bases off J; junction bases not matched to a gene: 7. From the germline V gene, CDR1 is SGHTA and CDR2 is FQGNSA. From its cysteine to its phenylalanine, the CDR3 spans 16 amino acids. Of the read, only the CDR3 DNA is kept; its 48 bases are in frame from base 1. On the study overall, not on this receptor specifically: Compared with the primary T-cell response, the secondary T-cell response was weaker but faster, peaking on day 5 rather than day 15. A small share of clonotypes was detected in both CD4 and CD8 compartments, with the overlap likely arising from convergent recombination. Only a couple of donors were included in the study, so the extent to which the findings can be generalized is limited. FACS-sorted repertoires could contain abundant contaminating clonotypes from the bulk population, so computational filtering was required. Most clones expanded after primary vaccination (almost 98% of CD4 and roughly 90% of CD8) were re-detected after the booster, suggesting that broad memory maintenance occurred.

As regards this clonotype: Its antigen is not yet known. No base-level quality is on record; no much larger clone is a single base apart.

The input for sequencing was PBMCs, taken 5 days after the yellow fever booster vaccination. The sequence is built from TRBV7-2 and TRBJ2-3, and TRBD2 aligns with 12 junction nucleotides. This receptor was obtained from a man younger than 35 who received the YFV17D yellow fever vaccine. The CDR3 protein: CASSLELAGGLGTQYF. The nucleotide sequence reads as follows: TGTGCCAGCAGCTTAGAGCTAGCGGGGGGGCTGGGTACGCAGTATTTT.